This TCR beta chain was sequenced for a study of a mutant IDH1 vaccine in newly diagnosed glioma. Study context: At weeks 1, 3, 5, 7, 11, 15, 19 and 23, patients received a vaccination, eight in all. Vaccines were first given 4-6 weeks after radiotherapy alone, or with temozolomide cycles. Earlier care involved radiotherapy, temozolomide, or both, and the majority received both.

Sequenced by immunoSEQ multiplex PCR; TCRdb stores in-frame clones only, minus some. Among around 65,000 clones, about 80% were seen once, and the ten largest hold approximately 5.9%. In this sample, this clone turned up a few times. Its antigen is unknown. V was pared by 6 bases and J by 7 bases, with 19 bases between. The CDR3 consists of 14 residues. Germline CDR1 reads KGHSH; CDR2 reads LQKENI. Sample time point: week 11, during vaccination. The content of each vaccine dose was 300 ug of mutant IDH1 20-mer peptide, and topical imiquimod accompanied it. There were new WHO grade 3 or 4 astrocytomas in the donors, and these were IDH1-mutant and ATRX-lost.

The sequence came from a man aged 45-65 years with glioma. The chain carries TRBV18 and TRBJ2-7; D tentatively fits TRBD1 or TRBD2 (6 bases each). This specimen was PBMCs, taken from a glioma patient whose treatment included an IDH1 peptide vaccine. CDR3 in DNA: TGTGCCAGCTCCCGAGGGGGGAGCCGCTCAGAGCAGTACTTC. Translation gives CASSRGGSRSEQYF.